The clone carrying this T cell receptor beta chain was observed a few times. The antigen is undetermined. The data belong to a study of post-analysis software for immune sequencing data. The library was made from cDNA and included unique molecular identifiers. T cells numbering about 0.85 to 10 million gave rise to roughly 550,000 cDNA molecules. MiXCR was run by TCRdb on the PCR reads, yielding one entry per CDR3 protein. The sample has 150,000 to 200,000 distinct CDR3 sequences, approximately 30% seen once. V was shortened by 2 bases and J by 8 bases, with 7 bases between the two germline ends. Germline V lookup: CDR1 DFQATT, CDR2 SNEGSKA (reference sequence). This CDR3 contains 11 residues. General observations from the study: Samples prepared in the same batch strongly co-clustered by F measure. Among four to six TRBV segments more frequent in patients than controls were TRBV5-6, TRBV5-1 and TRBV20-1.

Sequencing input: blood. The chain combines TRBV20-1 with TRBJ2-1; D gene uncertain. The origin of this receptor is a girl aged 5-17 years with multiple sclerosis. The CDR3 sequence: CSARPGYEQFF. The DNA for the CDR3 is TGCAGTGCTAGACCAGGCTATGAGCAGTTCTTC.